The 25 T cell receptor beta chains presented below share a single source sample, sequenced in a study of T cells in women clearing cervical HPV infection. Using immunoSEQ multiplex PCR, the repertoire was profiled, and TCRdb retains in-frame clones only, with some absent. This sample's table reports about 28,000 clones. What was sequenced was blood buffy coat. The receptors come from a woman between 18 and 70 years old with a cervical HPV16 infection that either progressed to CIN3+ or cleared (not recorded which).

About this clone itself: The read comes to an end 3 residues before the CDR3 does, leaving the germline J gene to fill in the end. The chain recombines TRBV20-1 with TRBJ1-3; no clear D. Trimming cost V 3 bases and J 1 base, with 7 bases left between them. The CDR3 length is 13 residues. The germline V gene has CDR1 DFQATT and CDR2 SNEGSKA (reference sequence). The CDR3 region is CSASRGSGNTIYF. The CDR3 DNA, read in part, is TGCAGTGCTAGTAGAGGGTCTGGAAACACC.

About this clone: The read ends 3 residues shy of where the CDR3 ends; the end is completed using the germline J gene. The chain recombines TRBV19 with TRBJ1-2; D remains unclear. Germline V lookup: CDR1 LNHDA, CDR2 SQIVND (reference sequence). CDR3 length equals 15 residues. The sequenced part of the CDR3 DNA is TGTGCCAGTAGTTACGCGGGGATCGGCGCAGATACC. Amino acid sequence: CASSYAGIGADT. The whole CDR3 reads CASSYAGIGADTYTF.

For this clone: The read ends 3 residues early relative to the CDR3; the germline J gene fills the gap. This sequence joins TRBV12-3 or TRBV12-4 and TRBJ2-7; 9 positions agree with TRBD1. J was trimmed by 6 bases and V by 6 bases; bases with no gene match: 6. This CDR3 has 13 residues. The chain's CDR3 is CASSRGQGSEQYF. The CDR3 DNA, read in part, is TGTGCCAGCAGCCGGGGACAGGGAAGCGAG.

About this clone: Read data end 3 residues before the CDR3 end; the end is taken from the germline J gene. The rearrangement uses TRBV5-1 and TRBJ1-2; a weak D match, TRBD1 (5 bases). In germline, CDR1 is SGHRS, CDR2 YFSETQ. Trimming took off 4 bases at V and 4 bases at J, with 11 bases between the two ends. CDR3 size: 13 residues. Incomplete CDR3 DNA: TGCGCCAGCAGCCCCACAGGTGCCTATGGC. Protein product: CASSPTGAYG. Given in full, the CDR3 is CASSPTGAYGYTF. The variable domain in full, completed from reference TRBV5-1 and TRBJ1-2, reads KAGVTQTPRYLIKTRGQQVTLSCSPISGHRSVSWYQQTPGQGLQFLFEYFSETQRNKGNFPGRFSGRQFSNSRSEMNVSTLELGDSALYLCASSPTGAYGYTFGSGTRLTVV.

The CDR3 bases that were read are TGTGCCAGCAGAAGACTAGCGGGGGGCCCGAATCAAGAGACC. It translates to CASRRLAGGPNQET. The entire CDR3 protein reads CASRRLAGGPNQETQYF. This chain joins TRBV6-2 or TRBV6-3 and TRBJ2-5, with TRBD2 matching 13 bases. Read coverage stops 3 residues before the CDR3 terminus; the germline J gene supplies the remainder. Germline V CDR1 and CDR2: MNHEY, SVGEGT. The CDR3 totals 17 residues. V gave up 6 bases and J gave up 2 bases; unmatched junction bases: 9.

To note about this clone: The missing CDR3 end, 3 residues past where the read stops, is filled in from the germline J gene. The chain combines TRBV30 with TRBJ2-7, with D uncertain. Trimming stripped 2 bases from V and 4 bases from J, with 9 bases between. Germline-derived CDR1 and CDR2 are GTSNPN and SVGIG (reference sequence). The CDR3 totals 12 residues. Incomplete CDR3 DNA: TGTGCCTGGAGTCCCGGTTCTTACGAG. Its translation is CAWSPGSYE. The whole CDR3 region reads CAWSPGSYEQYF.

On this clone: Read sequence stops 3 residues before the CDR3 end, and the germline J gene provides the missing end. The chain has TRBV29-1 and TRBJ1-3; D gene unclear. V was clipped by 4 bases and J by 4 bases, with 14 bases between them. The germline V gene has CDR1 SQVTM and CDR2 ANQGSEA. This CDR3 is 14 amino acids long. The part of the CDR3 DNA that was read is TGCAGCGTTGTTAAGACCGAAGGGGGAAACACC. It yields the protein CSVVKTEGGNT. In full, the CDR3 is CSVVKTEGGNTIYF.

On this clone itself: Germline and junction disagree at one end, which may indicate a read error. The DNA ends 3 residues before the CDR3 does, and the rest of the CDR3 is filled in from the germline J gene. The chain joins TRBV6-2 or TRBV6-3 to TRBJ2-3; D may match TRBD1 or TRBD2 (6 bases each). From germline, CDR1 is MNHEY and CDR2 SVGEGT. CDR3 size: 13 residues. Partial CDR3 DNA: TGTGCCAGCAAATACAGGGAGGCAGATGCG. Translated: CASKYREADA. The whole CDR3 sequence reads CASKYREADAQYF.

Points on this clone: The read gets to within 3 residues of the CDR3 end, and the germline J gene fills in the rest. This chain links TRBV5-6 with TRBJ2-2; perhaps TRBD2 as D (5 bases). The CDR3 contains 12 residues. Germline CDR1 reads SGHDT; CDR2 reads YYEEEE. The CDR3 protein is CASSEGSEKLFF. The DNA read from the CDR3 is TGTGCCAGCAGCGAGGGTAGTGAAAAG.

Of note for this clone: The read terminates 3 residues ahead of where the CDR3 ends, so the germline J gene completes it. The chain uses TRBV2 and TRBJ2-3, with D possibly TRBD2 on 5 matching bases. CDR1 is SNHLY and CDR2 is FYNNEI in the germline V gene. The length of the CDR3 is 13 residues. Trimming cost V 6 bases and J 6 bases, with 13 bases left between them. The CDR3 loop reads CASSPSGLDTQYF. The part of the CDR3 DNA that was read is TGTGCCAGCAGCCCCAGCGGTCTGGATACG.

Concerning this clone itself: Sequencing ends 3 residues short of the CDR3 end; the germline J gene provides the rest. This chain connects TRBV28 to TRBJ2-7; TRBD2 matches 15 bases. With 4 bases clipped from V and 5 bases from J, the junction kept 6 bases outside the gene matches. Per germline, CDR1 MDHEN and CDR2 SYDVKM. The CDR3 runs 16 residues. The DNA read from the CDR3 is TGTGCCAGCAGTTCCGCGGGACTAGCGGGAGGACACGAG. This codes for CASSSAGLAGGHE. Given in full, the CDR3 is CASSSAGLAGGHEQYF.

A word on this clone: The read ends 3 residues early relative to the CDR3; the germline J gene fills the gap. This chain links TRBV11-3 with TRBJ2-7, with TRBD1 matching 7 bases. From germline, CDR1 is SGHNT and CDR2 YENEEA. The J segment lost 2 bases and the V segment lost 5 bases, leaving 3 bases of the junction unmatched. The CDR3 consists of 13 residues. The CDR3 bases that were read are TGTGCCAGCAGCCGGGGACAGACCTACGAG. This translates into CASSRGQTYE. The entire CDR3 is CASSRGQTYEQYF.

To note about this clone: The read stops 3 residues short of the end of the CDR3; the missing end is completed from the germline J gene. The chain joins TRBV5-5 to TRBJ2-4, with TRBD1 identical over 7 bases. This CDR3 has 14 residues. CDR1 SGHKS and CDR2 YYEKEE come from the germline V gene (reference sequence). The CDR3 sequence is CASSRRQGQETQYF. CDR3 bases read: TGTGCCAGCAGCCGAAGACAGGGTCAAGAGACT.

Remarks on this clone: Read sequence stops 3 residues before the CDR3 end, and the germline J gene provides the missing end. The rearrangement uses TRBV7-3 and TRBJ2-1; 7 nucleotides agree with TRBD2. Trimming at V came to 4 bases and at J to 9 bases, leaving 12 bases not matched to a gene. Germline-derived CDR1 and CDR2 are SGHTA and FQGTGA. CDR3 length: 15 amino acids. This CDR3 is CASSSSGTTGVEQFF. The covered CDR3 bases are TGTGCCAGCAGCTCCTCCGGGACTACCGGGGTTGAG.

A word on this clone: The missing CDR3 end, 3 residues past where the read stops, is filled in from the germline J gene. V and J are TRBV20-1 and TRBJ2-3, with TRBD2 matching 9 bases. Germline loops: CDR1 DFQATT, CDR2 SNEGSKA (reference sequence). The V gene end was trimmed by 4 bases and the J gene end by 2 bases; junction bases not matched to a gene: 10. CDR3 length equals 16 residues. The covered CDR3 bases are TGCAGTGCTAAACCCAGCGGGAGGCTTATCACAGATACG. Its protein is CSAKPSGRLITDT. The entire CDR3 is CSAKPSGRLITDTQYF.

Details on this clone: The read ends 3 residues before the CDR3 terminus; that terminus is restored from the germline J gene. The chain couples TRBV5-1 to TRBJ2-2; D gene uncertain. CDR1 is SGHRS and CDR2 is YFSETQ in the germline V gene. V was cut by 0 bases and J by 4 bases, with 7 bases left in between. The CDR3 spans 14 residues. CDR3 DNA, as far as it was read: TGCGCCAGCAGCTTGGGTCTCTCCACCGGGGAG. This encodes CASSLGLSTGE. The entire CDR3 protein reads CASSLGLSTGELFF.

Concerning this clone itself: The read terminates 3 residues ahead of where the CDR3 ends, so the germline J gene completes it. The chain has TRBV5-1 and TRBJ1-2; possible D gene TRBD1, 6 bases. The germline gives CDR1 SGHRS, CDR2 YFSETQ. V gave up 0 bases and J gave up 7 bases, with 13 bases separating them. The CDR3 runs to 14 residues. The chain's CDR3 is CASSLDRVSSGYTF. The covered CDR3 bases are TGCGCCAGCAGCTTGGACAGGGTATCAAGTGGC.

In regard to this clone: The CDR3 end is not reached by the read, which stops 3 residues before it; the germline J gene fills it in. The rearrangement joins TRBV20-1 to TRBJ2-5; tentatively, D is TRBD2 (6 bases). V was trimmed by 3 bases and J by 5 bases, leaving 16 bases between them. The CDR3 totals 14 residues. Germline values: CDR1 DFQATT, CDR2 SNEGSKA (reference sequence). The CDR3 DNA, read in part, is TGCAGTGCTAGCCGGCGGGGAGTTGGGGAGACC. Its protein product is CSASRRGVGET. The complete CDR3 sequence is CSASRRGVGETQYF.

In regard to this clone: The read terminates 3 residues ahead of where the CDR3 ends, so the germline J gene completes it. The rearrangement uses TRBV19 and TRBJ1-3; D remains unclear. V lost 5 bases and J 4 bases, leaving 9 bases between the germline ends. The CDR3 spans 13 residues. Germline V lookup: CDR1 LNHDA, CDR2 SQIVND (reference sequence). This chain's CDR3 is CASSWQSGNTIYF. The covered CDR3 bases are TGTGCCAGTAGTTGGCAGTCCGGAAACACC.

With respect to this clone: The junction does not match germline at one end; this may be a read error. Sequencing ends 3 residues short of the CDR3 end; the germline J gene provides the rest. V usage is TRBV7-3 and J usage is TRBJ2-1; 8 positions match TRBD2. CDR3 length: 15 residues. In germline, CDR1 is SGHTA, CDR2 FQGTGA. The DNA read from the CDR3 is TGTGCCAGCAGCTTAGCGGGAGGCCCCTACGATGAG. Residues: CASSLAGGPYDE. The CDR3 reads in full as CASSLAGGPYDEQFF.

Turning to this clone: The CDR3 end is not reached by the read, which stops 3 residues before it; the germline J gene fills it in. The chain couples TRBV5-6 to TRBJ2-2; 7 bases map to TRBD1. Germline V gives CDR1 SGHDT, CDR2 YYEEEE. The CDR3 length is 15 residues. The CDR3 sequence: CASSLGQGFNSPLFF. The covered CDR3 bases are TGTGCCAGCAGCTTGGGACAGGGATTTAATTCACCG.

With respect to this clone: The read is 3 residues too short to cover the CDR3 end, so that end is filled in from the germline J gene. The rearrangement joins TRBV7-2 to TRBJ2-3; possible D gene TRBD2, 7 bases. CDR1 SGHTA and CDR2 FQGNSA come from the germline V gene. The germline V and J ends were trimmed by 1 base and 4 bases, with 12 bases remaining between them. The CDR3 length is 15 residues. The CDR3 protein is CASSLGGGGADTQYF. Incomplete CDR3 DNA: TGTGCCAGCAGCTTAGGGGGGGGCGGGGCAGATACG.

Comment on this clone: The DNA ends 3 residues before the CDR3 does, and the rest of the CDR3 is filled in from the germline J gene. The V and J genes are TRBV11-2 and TRBJ2-1; TRBD1 might be the D (6 bases). Germline lookup yields CDR1 SGHAT and CDR2 FQNNGV. The CDR3 runs to 14 residues. The V gene lost 1 base and the J gene lost 2 bases, with 6 bases spanning the gap. CDR3 bases read: TGTGCCAGCAGCTTAGGGGGGCCCTACAATGAG. Its protein is CASSLGGPYNE. The full CDR3 protein is CASSLGGPYNEQFF.

As for this clone: The DNA ends 3 residues before the CDR3 does, and the rest of the CDR3 is filled in from the germline J gene. The chain is built from TRBV20-1 and TRBJ2-5, with 7 bases identical to TRBD1. The CDR3 spans 20 residues. Trimming at V came to 0 bases and at J to 1 base, leaving 20 bases not matched to a gene. Germline V gene data show CDR1 as DFQATT and CDR2 as SNEGSKA (reference sequence). The sequenced part of the CDR3 DNA is TGCAGTGCTAGAGATGAAAGACCGGGACAGATAGCGTGGGTCCAAGAGACC. It yields the protein CSARDERPGQIAWVQET. The complete CDR3 sequence is CSARDERPGQIAWVQETQYF.

In regard to this clone: From the germline J gene comes the end of the CDR3, since the read stops 3 residues before it. The chain joins TRBV6-2 or TRBV6-3 to TRBJ2-7; TRBD1 matches at 9 bases. The junction had 14 bases not matched to a gene; V was cut back by 6 bases and J by 2 bases. Per the germline V gene, CDR1 is MNHEY and CDR2 is SVGEGT. The CDR3 is 17 amino acids. The DNA read from the CDR3 is TGTGCCAGCAGAGCGGGACAGGGTCCTCAAATTGCCTACGAG. This translates into CASRAGQGPQIAYE. The CDR3 reads in full as CASRAGQGPQIAYEQYF.